The 8 T cell receptor beta chains below were found in one sample sequenced in a study of cytomegalovirus exposure and HLA in healthy donors. The PCR made use of 60 Vbeta and 13 Jbeta primers. Produced via immunoSEQ multiplex PCR; TCRdb's table is partial and in-frame only. Here the sample spans approximately 120,000 clones, approximately 73% being singletons. Material for sequencing was PBMCs. All receptors come from a man aged 55 to 70 in good health and CMV-seropositive.

J is TRBJ2-1 and V is TRBV6-5, with no clear D. Trimming took off 5 bases at V and 4 bases at J, with 9 bases between the two ends. The germline CDR1 and CDR2 sequences are MNHEY and SVGAGI. The CDR3 runs to 13 residues. CDR3 sequence: CASSPPTYNEQFF. CDR3 coding DNA: TGTGCCAGCAGTCCCCCTACTTACAATGAGCAGTTCTTC.

The V call is TRBV9, the J call TRBJ2-1; D is unclear. The V end lost 4 bases, the J end lost 2 bases, and 16 bases lay between the germline ends. The CDR3 has 16 amino acids. Germline lookup yields CDR1 SGDLS and CDR2 YYNGEE. For the CDR3, the DNA is TGTGCCAGCAGCTCACGAAGAGCGAGTCCCTACAATGAGCAGTTCTTC. Translated: CASSSRRASPYNEQFF.

V gene TRBV28 combines with J gene TRBJ2-1; D is ambiguous. Germline V gives CDR1 MDHEN, CDR2 SYDVKM. CDR3 size: 12 residues. V was shortened by 2 bases and J by 9 bases, with 8 bases between the two germline ends. DNA of the CDR3: TGTGCCAGCAGTTTAGAACGCAGTGAGCAGTTCTTC. The encoded protein is CASSLERSEQFF.

V and J are TRBV5-1 and TRBJ2-3; the match to TRBD2 covers 11 bases. Germline lookup yields CDR1 SGHRS and CDR2 YFSETQ. The CDR3 length is 16 residues. J was trimmed by 3 bases and V by 2 bases; bases with no gene match: 5. The chain's CDR3 is CASSFMTSGVTDTQYF. The CDR3 DNA follows: TGCGCCAGCAGCTTTATGACTAGCGGGGTTACAGATACGCAGTATTTT.

The chain employs TRBV11-2 and TRBJ1-1; tentative D call: TRBD1 (6 bases). The CDR3 is 16 amino acids. CDR1 is SGHAT, CDR2 FQNNGV, per germline. V lost 1 base, J lost 1 base, and 13 bases lay in between. The CDR3 loop is CASSLVGQTENTEAFF. The CDR3 DNA follows: TGTGCCAGCAGCTTAGTTGGACAGACCGAGAACACTGAAGCTTTCTTT. The full variable domain, its missing parts supplied by reference TRBV11-2 and TRBJ1-1, is EAGVAQSPRYKIIEKRQSVAFWCNPISGHATLYWYQQILGQGPKLLIQFQNNGVVDDSQLPKDRFSAERLKGVDSTLKIQPAKLEDSAVYLCASSLVGQTENTEAFFGQGTRLTVV.

This sequence joins TRBV9 and TRBJ2-3, with 10 bases fitting TRBD1. The ends lost 2 bases at V and 0 bases at J; junction bases unmatched: 3. The germline gives CDR1 SGDLS, CDR2 YYNGEE. The CDR3 contains 16 residues. In DNA form, the CDR3 reads TGTGCCAGCAGCGTTAGGGACAGGGGCAGCACAGATACGCAGTATTTT. Amino acids: CASSVRDRGSTDTQYF.

V usage is TRBV5-8 and J usage is TRBJ2-5; 7 nucleotides line up with TRBD1. This CDR3 is 15 amino acids long. V lost 4 bases and J lost 2; bases outside the gene matches: 8. The V gene's germline CDR1 is SGHTS and CDR2 YDEGEE. The CDR3, as DNA: TGTGCCAGCAGCACGACAGGGTCCCGACAAGAGACCCAGTACTTC. Translated: CASSTTGSRQETQYF.

This clone showed up just a few times. J is TRBJ1-2 and V is TRBV28, with D possibly matching TRBD1 (6 bases). CDR3 length equals 13 residues. The V end was cut by 2 bases, the J end by 8 bases, with 12 bases between. CDR1 and CDR2 from the germline V gene are MDHEN and SYDVKM. CDR3 residues: CASSLAGVSGYTF. In DNA, the CDR3 is TGTGCCAGCAGTTTAGCAGGGGTGAGCGGCTACACCTTC.